Included here is one T cell receptor (beta chain) sequence, with context. Its target is not known. The data were obtained in a study of cytomegalovirus exposure and HLA in healthy donors. In the study overall: Earlier work reported approximately 110 million unique TCR beta sequences from some 170 million T cells. The study, taken as a whole, reports: Altogether, 160 or so TCR beta chains were recorded as cytomegalovirus-associated. Follow-up analysis seemed to connect common viral pathogens with several of the most significant clusters identified. Most of the TCR beta V segments (in an earlier analysis) were productive either about 87% or about 30% of the time.

PCR used 60 Vbeta primers and 13 Jbeta primers. Sequencing used immunoSEQ multiplex PCR; TCRdb keeps in-frame clones, though not all of them. The repertoire holds 74,000 or so clones, with almost 80% as singletons. The CDR3 length is 14 residues. V was cut by 4 bases and J by 8 bases, with 17 bases left in between. Germline V gives CDR1 GTSNPN, CDR2 SVGIG (reference sequence). Sequenced material: PBMCs. The J gene is TRBJ1-4, the V gene TRBV30; tentative D call: TRBD1 (6 bases). The clonotype originates from a middle-aged woman in good health and CMV-seropositive. DNA for the CDR3: TGTGCCTGGAACCCCGGACAGCGGTACGAAAAACTGTTTTTT. Encoded protein: CAWNPGQRYEKLFF.